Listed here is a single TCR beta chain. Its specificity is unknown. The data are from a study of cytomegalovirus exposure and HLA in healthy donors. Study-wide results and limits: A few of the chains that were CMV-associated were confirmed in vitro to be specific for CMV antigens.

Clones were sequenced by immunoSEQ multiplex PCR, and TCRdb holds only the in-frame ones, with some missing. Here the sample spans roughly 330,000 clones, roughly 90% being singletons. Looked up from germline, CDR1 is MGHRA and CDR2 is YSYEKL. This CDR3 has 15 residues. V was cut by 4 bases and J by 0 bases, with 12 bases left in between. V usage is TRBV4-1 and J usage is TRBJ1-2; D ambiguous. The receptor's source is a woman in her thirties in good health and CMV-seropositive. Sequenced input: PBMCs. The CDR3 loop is CASSLPSSPNYGYTF. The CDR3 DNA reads TGCGCCAGCAGCCTGCCGTCCAGCCCTAACTATGGCTACACCTTC.